The source of this TCR beta chain is a study of beta chain features in type 1 diabetes. Expressed TCRB transcripts got sequenced, as all isolated RNA was reverse transcribed. Data came from immunoSEQ multiplex PCR; TCRdb stores just in-frame clones and leaves some out. The table shows about 620,000 clones, with around 16% occurring only once. Sequenced: naive CD4+ T cells from blood. The sequence derives from a man younger than 35 in good health.

CDR3 DNA sequence: TGTGCCAGCAGCAATTCTTTCGACAGGGCTGCTAACTATGGCTACACCTTC. It encodes CASSNSFDRAANYGYTF. The chain carries TRBV7-2 and TRBJ1-2; 7 bases map to TRBD1. The germline V gene has CDR1 SGHTA and CDR2 FQGNSA. V trimming: 5 bases; J trimming: 0 bases; junction bases outside the gene matches: 12. There are 17 residues in the CDR3.